This T cell receptor beta chain originates from a study of a mutant IDH1 vaccine in newly diagnosed glioma. Study information: Patients got radiotherapy, temozolomide, or both beforehand, and most got both.

Notes on the study in general: Among top peripheral T cell clonotypes, changes seemed unrelated to pseudoprogression.

The table came from immunoSEQ multiplex PCR; TCRdb's copy has only in-frame clones and leaves some out. The sample lists 25,000 to 30,000 clones, around 83% occurring once. On this clone itself: Its matching antigen is unknown.

Time point defined: week 23, last vaccination. Vaccination comprised doses that each held 300 ug of mutant IDH1 20-mer peptide, plus topical imiquimod. The material was PBMCs, obtained from a glioma patient whose treatment included an IDH1 peptide vaccine. This receptor was identified in a woman aged 25 to 39 with glioma.

CDR3 region: CASSQQGRRSTEAFF. The CDR3 nucleotides are TGTGCCAGCAGCCAGCAGGGCCGGAGAAGCACTGAAGCTTTCTTT. The chain combines TRBV14 with TRBJ1-1; a possible D gene is TRBD1 (5 bases). Trimming took 3 bases from V and 4 from J, leaving 15 bases between them. Germline loops: CDR1 SGHDN, CDR2 FVKESK. The CDR3 is 15 residues long.